This is a list of T cell receptor beta chains from one sample in a study of T cell repertoires in cytomegalovirus infection. Their recognized antigens are unknown. TCRdb used MiXCR to reprocess the reads, holding one entry per CDR3 protein. The sample contains some 920,000 distinct CDR3 sequences, under 40% of which appear only once. Sample: cultured CD8+ T cells from PBMCs, taken from culture after CMV antigen stimulation. These receptors all stem from a human donor in good health (CMV status not recorded). Some clones in this sample may be carry-over from other donors' samples. The CDR3 runs from the conserved cysteine through the conserved F or W. Each record gives: V gene, D gene, J gene, clone size, CDR3 DNA, CDR3 protein. D genes are given only for firm matches. Some rows have no size entry. The others give once, few or many, or a class for an expanded clone.

TRBV29-1	NA	TRBJ1-2	NA	TGCAGCGTCCTAAATGGGAACTATGGCTACACCTTC	CSVLNGNYGYTF
TRBV6-2/TRBV6-3	NA	TRBJ2-1	NA	TGTGCCAGCAGTTTCCCGGGGTCGGGCTACAATGAGCAGTTCTTC	CASSFPGSGYNEQFF
TRBV7-9	TRBD1	TRBJ2-5	many	TGTGCCAGCAGCCCCGGGACAGGGAAAGAGACCCAGTACTTC	CASSPGTGKETQYF
TRBV4-2	TRBD2	TRBJ2-5	NA	TGTGCCAGCAGCCAAGGTGCTTTTGGCGGGGGGCAAGAGACCCAGTACTTC	CASSQGAFGGGQETQYF
TRBV11-3	NA	TRBJ2-5	few	TGTGCCAGCAGCGACCGGGACTCGGCTCCAGAGACCCAGTACTTC	CASSDRDSAPETQYF
TRBV25-1	NA	TRBJ2-5	few	TGTGCCAGCAGTGACGTCGGCAGTGGCGAGACCCAGTACTTC	CASSDVGSGETQYF
TRBV6-2/TRBV6-3	NA	TRBJ2-1	NA	TGTGCCAGCAGTTACCCAGGACCCTACAATGAGCAGTTCTTC	CASSYPGPYNEQFF
TRBV7-6	NA	TRBJ2-1	NA	TGTGCCAGCAGCTTGGGACTGACTAGGTGGAATGAGCGGTTCTTC	CASSLGLTRWNERFF
TRBV6-2/TRBV6-3	TRBD2	TRBJ2-1	NA	TGTGCCAGCAGTTACCAACCCGCGGTAGCGGGGGCCCTACAATACAATGAGCAGTTCTTC	CASSYQPAVAGALQYNEQFF
TRBV7-6	NA	TRBJ2-7	NA	TGTGCCAGCAGCTTAGCGCTTCTGGGGCGGGAGCAGTACTTC	CASSLALLGREQYF
TRBV19	NA	TRBJ2-1	NA	TGTGCCAGTACCGACGGGGGTTATGAGCAGTTCTTC	CASTDGGYEQFF
TRBV20-1	NA	TRBJ1-2	NA	TGCAGTGCTAAAGGCAGGACGGGCAACTATGGCTACACCTTC	CSAKGRTGNYGYTF
TRBV7-2	NA	TRBJ2-5	many	TGTGCCAGCAGCTTAGCGTCGTGGGGAGAGACCCAGTACTTC	CASSLASWGETQYF
TRBV7-8	NA	TRBJ1-2	NA	TGTGCCAGCAAGGAGGGGGGGGTAGGGGGGACTTATGGCTACACCTTC	CASKEGGVGGTYGYTF
TRBV24-1	NA	TRBJ2-1	NA	TGTGCCACCGGCCCGGGAAGCTCCTACAATGAGCAGTTCTTC	CATGPGSSYNEQFF
TRBV18	TRBD1	TRBJ1-2	few	TGTGCCAGCTCACCAGAGGCAGGGGGAAATGATGGCTACACCTTC	CASSPEAGGNDGYTF
TRBV7-2	TRBD2	TRBJ2-1	many	TGTGCCAGCAGCTTAGGGGAGGGGCCCTACAATGAGCAGTTCTTC	CASSLGEGPYNEQFF
TRBV7-2	NA	TRBJ1-2	NA	TGTGCCAGCAGCCCGACGGGGTTCGCGGTGGGCTACACCTTC	CASSPTGFAVGYTF
TRBV6-5	NA	TRBJ1-1	many	TGTGCCAGCAGTTACTCGATCGGCGTCAACACTGAAGCTTTCTTT	CASSYSIGVNTEAFF
TRBV7-9	NA	TRBJ1-2	few	TGTGCCAGCAGCTTAGAGAGGGGTACTTCCTTC	CASSLERGTSF
TRBV7-9	NA	TRBJ2-7	few	TGTGCCACCGTGGGAGTACGGGGGGCCTCACGCTACGAGCAGTACTTC	CATVGVRGASRYEQYF
TRBV2	NA	TRBJ1-1	NA	TGTGCCAACAGTGAAGCCCGGACAGTGTTCCCCCCTGAAGCTTTCTTT	CANSEARTVFPPEAFF